This T cell receptor (beta chain) is drawn from a study of metastatic and nonmetastatic thyroid tumors. Background on the study: Comparative analysis of repertoires was undertaken across blood and tumor or nodule tissue obtained from malignant and benign thyroid patients.

Thyroid surgery had not been preceded by any treatment in any patient. The V gene end was trimmed by 5 bases and the J gene end by 11 bases; junction bases not matched to a gene: 13. Germline CDR1 MNHNS, CDR2 SASEGT. The length of the CDR3 is 15 residues. TCRdb re-called the PCR reads via MiXCR. In the table there are under 35,000 clones, about 40% of which are singletons. The V and J genes are TRBV6-1 and TRBJ1-2, with 11 positions matching TRBD1. The receptor's source is a female donor with papillary thyroid cancer or a benign thyroid nodule (not recorded which). Some clones in this sample may be carry-over from other donors' samples. The sequenced sample was tumor tissue. The CDR3 DNA reads TGTGCCAGCAGTCGGACAGGGGGCGCGCCCCTCGGGTACACCTTC. Translated: CASSRTGGAPLGYTF.